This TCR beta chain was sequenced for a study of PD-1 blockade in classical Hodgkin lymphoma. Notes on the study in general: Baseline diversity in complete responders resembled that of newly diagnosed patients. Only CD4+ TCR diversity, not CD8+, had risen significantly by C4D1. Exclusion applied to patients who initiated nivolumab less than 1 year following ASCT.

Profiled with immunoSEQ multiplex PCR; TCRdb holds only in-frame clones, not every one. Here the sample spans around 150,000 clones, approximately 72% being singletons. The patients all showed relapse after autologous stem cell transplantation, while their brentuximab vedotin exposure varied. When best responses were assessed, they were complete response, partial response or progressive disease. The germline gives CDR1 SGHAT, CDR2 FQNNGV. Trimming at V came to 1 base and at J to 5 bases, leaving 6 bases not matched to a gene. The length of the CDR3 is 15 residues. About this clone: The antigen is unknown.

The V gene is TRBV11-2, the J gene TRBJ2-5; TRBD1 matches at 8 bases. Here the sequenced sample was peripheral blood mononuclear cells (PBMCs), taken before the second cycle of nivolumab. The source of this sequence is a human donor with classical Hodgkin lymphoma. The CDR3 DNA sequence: TGTGCCAGCAGCTTAGGACTTGACAGGGGTGAGACCCAGTACTTC. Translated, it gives CASSLGLDRGETQYF. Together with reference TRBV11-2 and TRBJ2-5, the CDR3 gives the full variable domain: EAGVAQSPRYKIIEKRQSVAFWCNPISGHATLYWYQQILGQGPKLLIQFQNNGVVDDSQLPKDRFSAERLKGVDSTLKIQPAKLEDSAVYLCASSLGLDRGETQYFGPGTRLLVL.